These 21 T cell receptor beta chains were all obtained from the same sample, sequenced in a study of tumor-infiltrating lymphocytes in primary liver carcinoma. From around 0.5 ug total RNA, TCR beta cDNA was generated with a primer in the constant region. Sequencing libraries for TCR beta derived from three nested multiplex PCR rounds that used slightly modified ARM-PCR. The study ran its first two PCR rounds for roughly 10 cycles each, using TRBV1-TRBV30 forward primers and a C-beta reverse primer. Via MiXCR, TCRdb re-called the multiplex PCR reads, giving one row per CDR3 protein. The profile shows more than 150,000 distinct CDR3 sequences, roughly 60% of them singletons. For blood RNA, unsorted whole blood served as the source, and germline DNA was extracted too. The sample taken for sequencing was peripheral blood. The receptors come from a man aged 40-50 years with primary liver carcinoma and hepatitis B virus infection.

This clonotype was found many times. The CDR3 loop is CASSSHGGFKNEQYF. The CDR3 DNA is TGTGCCAGCAGCTCCCATGGAGGGTTCAAGAACGAGCAGTACTTC. The chain has TRBV11-1 and TRBJ2-7; D possibly corresponds to TRBD2 (6 bases). The V and J ends lost 4 bases and 5 bases respectively, with 18 bases between them. CDR3 length: 15 residues. Germline loops: CDR1 SGHAT, CDR2 FQDESV (reference sequence).

About this clonotype: This may be a read error, as it is one base from a much larger clone. V is TRBV30 and J is TRBJ1-3; TRBD1 matches at 7 bases. Germline assignment: CDR1 GTSNPN and CDR2 SVGIG (reference sequence). The CDR3 loop spans 14 amino acids. CDR3 residues: CAWSATGTGNTVYF. For the CDR3, the DNA is TGTGCCTGGAGTGCGACAGGGACTGGAAACACCGTATATTTT.

The gene calls are TRBV5-1 and TRBJ2-5, with D possibly TRBD1 on 6 matching bases. V dropped 4 bases and J dropped 2 bases, with 12 bases sitting between them. The germline CDR1 and CDR2 sequences are SGHRS and YFSETQ. This CDR3 has 14 residues. CDR3 protein: CASSRGTPQETQYF. CDR3 DNA: TGCGCCAGCAGCCGAGGGACACCACAAGAGACCCAGTACTTC.

Worth noting for this clonotype: The conserved final phenylalanine or tryptophan is absent from the CDR3, which likely points to a read error. The rearrangement uses TRBV11-2 and TRBJ2-7; a weak D match, TRBD2 (5 bases). The CDR3 loop spans 17 amino acids. Trimming took off 1 base at V and 3 bases at J, with 19 bases between the two ends. Germline lookup yields CDR1 SGHAT and CDR2 FQNNGV. The CDR3 protein is CASSLGVLWRSYYEQYY. The CDR3, as DNA: TGTGCCAGCAGCTTAGGGGTTCTCTGGAGGAGCTACTACGAGCAGTACTAC.

The gene calls are TRBV6-1 and TRBJ2-3, with D hard to call. The CDR3 covers 15 residues. Germline assignment: CDR1 MNHNS and CDR2 SASEGT. V was shortened by 4 bases and J by 0 bases, with 11 bases between the two germline ends. CDR3 bases: TGTGCCAGCAGTGTCGGCTTAGCTAGCACAGATACGCAGTATTTT. Protein: CASSVGLASTDTQYF.

CDR3 DNA sequence: TGCGCCAGCAGCCAAGAGGGGACAGGGATGGTTGGCGGCTACACCTTC. Amino acid sequence: CASSQEGTGMVGGYTF. V usage is TRBV4-1 and J usage is TRBJ1-2, with TRBD1 identical over 9 bases. CDR1 is MGHRA and CDR2 is YSYEKL in the germline V gene. CDR3 length: 16 residues. After removal of 0 bases from V and 8 bases from J, the junction contained 10 bases not matched to a gene.

A remark on this clonotype: Being one base from a much bigger clone, this may be a read error. This rearrangement joins TRBV6-1 to TRBJ2-2, with D maybe TRBD2 (5 bases). This CDR3 region has 14 residues. Germline CDR1 reads MNHNS; CDR2 reads SASEGT. Here the CDR3 DNA reads TGTGCCAGCAGTGAAACTTGGCAAACCGGGGAGCTGCTTTTT. It yields the protein CASSETWQTGELLF.

The chain is built from TRBV6-1 and TRBJ1-6; 7 bases are a match to TRBD1. V shed 4 bases, J shed 8 bases, and the junction held 5 bases outside the gene matches. Germline values: CDR1 MNHNS, CDR2 SASEGT. The CDR3 extends over 14 amino acids. Here the CDR3 DNA reads TGTGCCAGCAGTGGGGGACAGCATTATTCACCCCTCCACTTT. Translation gives CASSGGQHYSPLHF.

On this clonotype itself: A read error is possible here, since a much larger clone lies one base away. The rearrangement joins TRBV11-2 to TRBJ2-6; tentatively, D is TRBD1 (5 bases). The CDR3 length is 14 residues. Germline CDR1 SGHAT, CDR2 FQNNGV. Here the CDR3 DNA reads TGTGCCAGCAGCTTAGTCGTTGGGGCCAAGGTCCTGACTTTC. Translating it yields CASSLVVGAKVLTF.

A word on this clonotype: A much more abundant neighbour one base away suggests this may be a read error. The chain couples TRBV12-3 or TRBV12-4 to TRBJ2-7, with D possibly being TRBD1 or TRBD2 (5 bases each). The CDR3 extends over 12 amino acids. The CDR3, as DNA: TGTGCCAGCAGTACCGGGGCCTACGAGCAGTGCTTC. The encoded protein is CASSTGAYEQCF.

This clonotype has a single count. Relative to the germline gene, one junction end is altered; a read error may explain this. The V call is TRBV11-3, the J call TRBJ2-2, with 7 bases identical to TRBD1. Germline loops: CDR1 SGHNT, CDR2 YENEEA. CDR3 length equals 15 residues. The CDR3 DNA sequence: TGTGCCAGCAACTTAGGACAGGTTGACACCGGGGAACTGTTTTTT. This sequence encodes CASNLGQVDTGELFF.

The chain couples TRBV14 to TRBJ2-2, with D perhaps matching TRBD1 (5 bases). The germline V and J ends were trimmed by 2 bases and 2 bases, with 9 bases remaining between them. Germline V gives CDR1 SGHDN, CDR2 FVKESK. This CDR3 is built from 15 residues. DNA of the CDR3: TGTGCCAGCAGCCAATGGACACCAAACACCGGGGAGCTGTTTTTT. Translation: CASSQWTPNTGELFF.

The genes are TRBV6-5 and TRBJ2-7; D unclear. The V and J ends lost 5 bases and 3 bases respectively, with 8 bases between them. The CDR3 is 12 amino acids. Per the germline V gene, CDR1 is MNHEY and CDR2 is SVGAGI. CDR3 in amino acids: CASSPDVYEQYF. In nucleotides, the CDR3 is TGTGCCAGCAGTCCGGACGTCTACGAGCAGTACTTC.

The table lists this clonotype with a count of one. J is TRBJ2-2 and V is TRBV11-2; no definite D call. The CDR3 contains 14 residues. V dropped 3 bases and J dropped 4 bases, with 9 bases sitting between them. The germline CDR1 and CDR2 sequences are SGHAT and FQNNGV. The CDR3 DNA reads as TGTGCCAGCAGCTTGGAACCAGCCACCGGGGAGCTGTTTTTT. Translation gives CASSLEPATGELFF.

The chain carries TRBV6-5 and TRBJ2-2; 8 positions agree with TRBD1. The CDR3 contains 14 residues. The V gene end was trimmed by 2 bases and the J gene end by 6 bases; junction bases not matched to a gene: 2. Germline V gene data show CDR1 as MNHEY and CDR2 as SVGAGI. As DNA, the CDR3 is TGTGCCAGCAGTTACGGACAGGGAGCCGGGGAGCTGTTTTTT. Amino acid sequence: CASSYGQGAGELFF.

This clonotype showed up just once. An end of the junction differs from the germline gene, which may be a read error. V is TRBV6-2 or TRBV6-3 and J is TRBJ1-1, with a tentative D call TRBD1 (6 bases). This CDR3 contains 17 residues. The germline V gene has CDR1 MNHEY and CDR2 SVGEGT. In DNA, the CDR3 is TGTACCAGCAGTTACGAGAGGGGGGGAGATGTGGGCACTGAAACTTTCTTT. It yields the protein CTSSYERGGDVGTETFF.

The chain combines TRBV14 with TRBJ2-2; the D gene could be TRBD1 or TRBD2 (5 bases each). The V gene's germline CDR1 is SGHDN and CDR2 FVKESK. The CDR3 contains 17 residues. V lost 6 bases and J 5 bases, leaving 22 bases between the germline ends. The CDR3 loop is CASRPTSRDARTGELFF. DNA for the CDR3: TGTGCCAGCAGACCAACCTCCCGGGACGCTAGAACCGGGGAGCTGTTTTTT.

Only a few counts were recorded for this clonotype. The chain is built from TRBV12-5 and TRBJ1-1, with unresolved D. With 1 base removed from V and 0 bases from J, the gap between germline ends came to 9 bases. The germline CDR1 and CDR2 sequences are LGHNT and FRNRAP. This CDR3 spans 15 amino acids. The CDR3 DNA is TGTGCTAGTGGTTTGGGGCCAGGTTTGAACACTGAAGCTTTCTTT. Protein: CASGLGPGLNTEAFF.

This clonotype was seen a few times. The V and J genes are TRBV5-1 and TRBJ2-3, with D uncertain. This CDR3 has 14 residues. Trimming stripped 1 base from V and 2 bases from J, with 8 bases between. CDR1 is SGHRS, CDR2 YFSETQ, per germline. CDR3 coding DNA: TGCGCCAGCAGCTTGTTGGGAATCACAGATACGCAGTATTTT. This translates into CASSLLGITDTQYF.

In its sample, this clonotype was seen a few times. The chain has TRBV12-3 or TRBV12-4 and TRBJ2-2; 8 bases are a match to TRBD2. J was trimmed by 4 bases and V by 3 bases; bases with no gene match: 7. The CDR3 is 16 residues long. For the CDR3, the DNA is TGTGCCAGCAGTTTCTCAGGGACTAGGGGCACCGGGGAGCTGTTTTTT. Translated: CASSFSGTRGTGELFF.

Notes on this clonotype: One end of the junction is discordant with germline, which a read error may explain. V and J are TRBV24-1 and TRBJ2-1; 11 nucleotides align to TRBD2. The CDR3 runs to 16 residues. Looked up from germline, CDR1 is KGHDR and CDR2 is SFDVKD. The CDR3 reads CATSDNSGRAYDEQFF. For the CDR3, the DNA is TGTGCCACCAGTGATAATAGCGGGAGGGCCTACGATGAGCAGTTCTTC.